These 5 T cell receptor beta chains originate from one sample sequenced in a study of cytomegalovirus exposure and HLA in healthy donors (dated by TCRdb to about 2017). Libraries were prepared through the immunoSEQ multiplex PCR assay. For the multiplex PCR, a mixture combining 60 forward primers for TCR Vbeta segments and 13 reverse primers for TCR Jbeta segments was used. This is the immuneACCESS table as TCRdb keeps it, with only in-frame sequences that have V and J called. A part of the clones is gone; compared with another copy, unresolved V genes explain less than half, and the rest is unexplained. The sample has about 62,000 clones on record, approximately 81% of them singletons. Of the sample, less than 3% is held by the ten largest clones. Source material: PBMCs. These receptors came from a woman aged 25 to 45 in good health and CMV-seronegative.

This clone was recorded only once. This rearrangement joins TRBV9 to TRBJ2-5; the D is unclear. The end of the DNA is better explained by TRBJ2-7, so the J call may be wrong. This CDR3 spans 13 amino acids. CDR1 SGDLS and CDR2 YYNGEE come from the germline V gene. Written as DNA, the CDR3 is TGTGCCAGCAGCGTAGGGGACTCCTACGAGCAGTACTTC. This translates into CASSVGDSYEQYF.

V is TRBV6-6 and J is TRBJ1-1; D may be TRBD1 (5 bases). V gave up 8 bases and J gave up 8 bases, with 12 bases separating them. Germline V gene sequence: CDR1 MNHNY, CDR2 SVGAGI (reference sequence). The length of the CDR3 is 11 residues. The CDR3, as DNA: TGTGCCAGCTCGGGGACTCACGAAGCTTTCTTT. Protein: CASSGTHEAFF.

This clone came up once. The rearrangement joins TRBV28 to TRBJ1-4, with D perhaps matching TRBD1 (6 bases). Trimming removed 5 bases at V and 8 bases at J, with 12 bases between. The length of the CDR3 is 13 residues. CDR1 and CDR2 from the germline V gene are MDHEN and SYDVKM. The CDR3 loop is CASSRGGTEKLFF. CDR3 bases: TGTGCCAGCAGTCGCGGGGGCACGGAAAAACTGTTTTTT.

V usage is TRBV5-1 and J usage is TRBJ1-2; 7 nucleotides align to TRBD1. The CDR3 spans 14 residues. The germline CDR1 and CDR2 sequences are SGHRS and YFSETQ. The V segment lost 6 bases and the J segment 2 bases; nucleotides outside the gene matches: 7. CDR3 nucleotide sequence: TGCGCCAGCACCTTAGGGGGCGCAAACTATGGCTACACCTTC. It is translated as CASTLGGANYGYTF.

This clone showed up just a few times. This chain links TRBV6-6 with TRBJ1-4; 9 bases fit TRBD1. Germline CDR1 reads MNHNY; CDR2 reads SVGAGI (reference sequence). The CDR3 has 14 amino acids. CDR3 bases: TGTGCGATTGGACAGGGGATTTCTGATGAAAAACTGTTTTTT. Translating gives CAIGQGISDEKLFF.